The T cell receptor beta chain under discussion was sequenced for a study of naive and memory T cell subsets. The study, taken as a whole, reports: In naive cells, over 95% of TCR sequences were seen only once. RNA-based TCR counts may shift with T cell activation and differentiation. No ground truth validated the naive and memory repertoire findings.

The CDR3 length is 15 residues. Germline CDR1 reads SNHLY; CDR2 reads FYNNEI. With V trimmed by 8 bases and J by 0 bases, 4 bases remained unmatched. Concerning this clonotype: Its specificity is unknown.

The beta constant-region primer was an equimolar mix of two oligonucleotides covering TRBC1 and TRBC2. Ligated cDNA was amplified by four rounds of PCR with nested alpha and beta constant-region primers and SP2. TCRdb analysed the UMI-ligation and nested PCR reads with MiXCR anew, one entry per CDR3 protein. This sample carries about 85,000 distinct CDR3 sequences, around 13% of them seen once, and the ten largest clones take roughly 0.9%. This chain connects TRBV2 to TRBJ2-2, with TRBD2 identical over 9 bases. Material: central memory CD4+ T cells from blood. This sequence originates from a human donor in good health. CDR3 bases: TGTGCCAGCCGAACTAGCGGGTCGAACACCGGGGAGCTGTTTTTT. Residues: CASRTSGSNTGELFF. The variable domain in full, with the rest retrieved from reference TRBV2 and TRBJ2-2, is EPEVTQTPSHQVTQMGQEVILRCVPISNHLYFYWYRQILGQKVEFLVSFYNNEISEKSEIFDDQFSVERPDGSNFTLKIRSTKLEDSAMYFCASRTSGSNTGELFFGEGSRLTVL.